This TCR beta chain was captured in a study of shared clonotypes between healthy human individuals. Turning to the study itself: The donors, a couple of women and a few men, were aged 18 to 49.

For this clone: Its antigen remains unidentified.

Study-wide findings and caveats: Sampling used blood alone; tissue repertoires probably differ. There were few donors, and this limited the genetic and exposure-history diversity represented.

The sequenced material, unsorted PBMC DNA, was run on ten immunoSEQ deep assay plates. Only in-frame clones appear in the TCRdb table, and some are missing; sequencing was by immunoSEQ multiplex PCR. Among about 500,000 clones listed, about 74% were seen once. The germline V gene encodes CDR1 SGHTA and CDR2 FQGNSA. The length of the CDR3 is 14 residues. V was pared by 3 bases and J by 2 bases, with 11 bases between. This chain links TRBV7-2 with TRBJ2-7; D not resolved. Material: PBMCs. This receptor was taken from a woman in her 40s in good health. Some clones in this sample may be carry-over from other donors' samples. CDR3 DNA sequence: TGTGCCAGCAGCTTTTCGTTTATAACCTACGAGCAGTACTTC. Translating it yields CASSFSFITYEQYF.